This T cell receptor (beta chain) was sequenced for a study of T-cell memory formation after mild COVID-19. Findings and limits, study-wide: Shrinking CD4+ clones resided mostly in CM and EM, and CD8+ ones in EMRA. Balance between CD4 and CD8 was seen in clones contracting day 15 to 85, and a CD4+ lean was seen in later expanders. Some SARS-CoV-2-responding clones were already detected in memory before infection.

TCRdb passed the 5' RACE reads through MiXCR, listing each CDR3 protein once. The sample carries under 650,000 distinct CDR3 sequences, roughly 18% recorded once. Regarding this clonotype: What it recognizes is unknown.

The CDR3 consists of 15 residues. Germline V lookup: CDR1 MNHNY, CDR2 SVGAGI (reference sequence). Trimming cost V 3 bases and J 4 bases, with 13 bases left between them. Sample: PBMCs or a T cell subset sorted from them (not recorded which). This sequence joins TRBV6-6 and TRBJ1-5, with a possible D match to TRBD1 (5 bases). The clonotype originates from an adult woman who had mild COVID-19 (a few samples of this study predate the infection). Cell type and time point are not known. CDR3 nucleotide sequence: TGTGCCAGCAGTTATGCAGGGCCCTCTAATCAGCCCCAGCATTTT. This translates into CASSYAGPSNQPQHF.